This is a list of T cell receptor beta chains from one sample in a study of blood T cell repertoires in COVID-19. Sequenced by immunoSEQ multiplex PCR; TCRdb stores in-frame clones only, minus some. The data hold approximately 200,000 clones, with just over 85% observed a single time. Material for sequencing was peripheral blood. Source of these receptors: a man between 18 and 35 years old with active or convalescent COVID-19. Each CDR3 is given with its conserved first and last residue. The D gene is left open where the match is weak. For some rows the clone size is stated as once, few or many, or as a class when expanded; others skip it.

V gene: TRBV9; J gene: TRBJ2-1; D gene: TRBD2; clone size: .; CDR3 DNA: TGTGCCAGCAGCGTAGGAAGCGGGAATTACAATGAGCAGTTCTTC; CDR3 protein: CASSVGSGNYNEQFF
V gene: TRBV1; J gene: TRBJ2-1; D gene: .; clone size: .; CDR3 DNA: TGCACCAGCAGCCACGACCCAGGGACTAGCGGCTACAATGAGCAGTTCTTC; CDR3 protein: CTSSHDPGTSGYNEQFF
V gene: TRBV19; J gene: TRBJ2-5; D gene: TRBD2; clone size: .; CDR3 DNA: TGTGCCAGTAGTATAGCTAGACTAGCGGGCCAAGAGACCCAGTACTTC; CDR3 protein: CASSIARLAGQETQYF
V gene: TRBV27; J gene: TRBJ2-2; D gene: TRBD2; clone size: .; CDR3 DNA: TGTGCCAGCGCAAGGTGGCTAGCGGGAGGGCTAACCGGGGAGCTGTTTTTT; CDR3 protein: CASARWLAGGLTGELFF
V gene: TRBV29-1; J gene: TRBJ1-2; D gene: .; clone size: .; CDR3 DNA: TGCAGCGTTACTCTGGGGCAGGGTCTCTATGGCTACACCTTC; CDR3 protein: CSVTLGQGLYGYTF
V gene: TRBV5-1; J gene: TRBJ1-1; D gene: .; clone size: .; CDR3 DNA: TGCGCCAGCAGCTTGGGCAGGGAACTGAACACTGAAGCTTTCTTT; CDR3 protein: CASSLGRELNTEAFF
V gene: TRBV5-1; J gene: TRBJ2-1; D gene: TRBD2; clone size: .; CDR3 DNA: TGCGCCAGCAGCTTGGGGGGGCTAGCGGGAGGTTCCTACAATGAGCAGTTCTTC; CDR3 protein: CASSLGGLAGGSYNEQFF
V gene: TRBV24-1; J gene: TRBJ2-5; D gene: TRBD2; clone size: .; CDR3 DNA: TGTGCCACCAGTGATTCTAGCGGGACCCAAGAGACCCAGTACTTC; CDR3 protein: CATSDSSGTQETQYF
V gene: TRBV5-1; J gene: TRBJ2-2; D gene: .; clone size: .; CDR3 DNA: TGCGCCAGCAGCTTGTTTTATCGGGGGAACACCGGGGAGCTGTTTTTT; CDR3 protein: CASSLFYRGNTGELFF
V gene: TRBV21-1; J gene: TRBJ1-3; D gene: .; clone size: .; CDR3 DNA: TGTGCCAGCAGACCGCGGGATACAGTCCTTTCCTCTGGAAACACCATATATTTT; CDR3 protein: CASRPRDTVLSSGNTIYF
V gene: TRBV5-1; J gene: TRBJ1-4; D gene: TRBD1; clone size: .; CDR3 DNA: TGCGCCAGTCCCCAGGGGGATAGTGAAAAACTGTTTTTT; CDR3 protein: CASPQGDSEKLFF
V gene: TRBV24-1; J gene: TRBJ1-4; D gene: .; clone size: .; CDR3 DNA: TGTGCCACCAGTGATGAGAACAGGAATGAAAAACTGTTTTTT; CDR3 protein: CATSDENRNEKLFF
V gene: TRBV11-2; J gene: TRBJ2-3; D gene: .; clone size: .; CDR3 DNA: TGTGCCAGCACCCTGGGGGGTAGCAGGGCTAACACAGATACGCAGTATTTT; CDR3 protein: CASTLGGSRANTDTQYF
V gene: TRBV29-1; J gene: TRBJ2-7; D gene: TRBD2; clone size: once; CDR3 DNA: TGCAGCGTTACGGCGGGAGGCTGGTACGAGCAGTACTTC; CDR3 protein: CSVTAGGWYEQYF
V gene: TRBV4-2; J gene: TRBJ2-2; D gene: .; clone size: .; CDR3 DNA: TGTGCCAGCAACTTAGACGGGGGATCGAACACCGGGGAGCTGTTTTTT; CDR3 protein: CASNLDGGSNTGELFF
V gene: TRBV24-1; J gene: TRBJ1-4; D gene: TRBD1; clone size: .; CDR3 DNA: TGTGCCACCAGTGGAGGACAGGGGGCGGATGAAAAACTGTTTTTT; CDR3 protein: CATSGGQGADEKLFF
V gene: TRBV6-5; J gene: TRBJ1-1; D gene: .; clone size: .; CDR3 DNA: TGTGCCAGCAACTACGACGGTAACACTGAAGCTTTCTTT; CDR3 protein: CASNYDGNTEAFF
V gene: TRBV30; J gene: TRBJ2-2; D gene: .; clone size: .; CDR3 DNA: TGTGCCTGGACGAGGGAGCACACCGGGGAGCTGTTTTTT; CDR3 protein: CAWTREHTGELFF
V gene: TRBV12-3/TRBV12-4; J gene: TRBJ1-4; D gene: .; clone size: .; CDR3 DNA: TGTGCCAGCAGTTTAACGGGGGATGAAAAACTGTTTTTT; CDR3 protein: CASSLTGDEKLFF
V gene: TRBV7-7; J gene: TRBJ2-3; D gene: TRBD2; clone size: .; CDR3 DNA: TGTGCCAGCAGCTCTATAGCGGGAGATACGCAGTATTTT; CDR3 protein: CASSSIAGDTQYF
V gene: TRBV19; J gene: TRBJ1-1; D gene: TRBD1; clone size: .; CDR3 DNA: TGTGCCAGTAGGGACAGGGATGGGAACACTGAAGCTTTCTTT; CDR3 protein: CASRDRDGNTEAFF
V gene: TRBV3-1/TRBV3-2; J gene: TRBJ2-6; D gene: .; clone size: .; CDR3 DNA: TGTGCCAGCAGCCAAAAAAGGGGATGGATTGGGGCCAACGTCCTGACTTTC; CDR3 protein: CASSQKRGWIGANVLTF
V gene: TRBV19; J gene: TRBJ2-3; D gene: TRBD1; clone size: .; CDR3 DNA: TGTGCCAGTAGTACCCGGGACAGCCTTAGAGATACGCAGTATTTT; CDR3 protein: CASSTRDSLRDTQYF
V gene: TRBV6-6; J gene: TRBJ2-1; D gene: TRBD2; clone size: .; CDR3 DNA: TGTGCCAGCAGTAACGGAGCGGGGGGCTCCCTCAATGAGCAGTTCTTC; CDR3 protein: CASSNGAGGSLNEQFF
V gene: TRBV11-2; J gene: TRBJ2-7; D gene: .; clone size: .; CDR3 DNA: TGTGCCAGCAGCCTGGGGCACGGGCAGTCCTACGAGCAGTACTTC; CDR3 protein: CASSLGHGQSYEQYF
V gene: TRBV5-6; J gene: TRBJ2-1; D gene: .; clone size: .; CDR3 DNA: TGTGCCAGCAGCCCACCCCGGACTATCGCCGATGAGCAGTTCTTC; CDR3 protein: CASSPPRTIADEQFF
V gene: TRBV4-3; J gene: TRBJ1-1; D gene: TRBD1; clone size: .; CDR3 DNA: TGCGCCAGCAGCCAAGAGACAGGGACTGGCACTGAAGCTTTCTTT; CDR3 protein: CASSQETGTGTEAFF
V gene: TRBV6-6; J gene: TRBJ2-7; D gene: TRBD2; clone size: .; CDR3 DNA: TGTGCCAGCAGTCCCCTCGGGGGGGTCCAAGGAACCTACGAGCAGTACTTC; CDR3 protein: CASSPLGGVQGTYEQYF
V gene: TRBV5-4; J gene: TRBJ2-1; D gene: TRBD2; clone size: .; CDR3 DNA: TGTGCCAGCAGCTTGGGAAGCGGGACCTTCGATGAGCAGTTCTTC; CDR3 protein: CASSLGSGTFDEQFF
V gene: TRBV30; J gene: TRBJ2-3; D gene: .; clone size: .; CDR3 DNA: TGTGCCTGGAGTTGGTTAGGGGAAGATACGCAGTATTTT; CDR3 protein: CAWSWLGEDTQYF
V gene: TRBV5-6; J gene: TRBJ1-2; D gene: TRBD1; clone size: .; CDR3 DNA: TGTGCCAGCAGCGCCAGGGACAGGGGCCTCCCCTGGGGCTACACCTTC; CDR3 protein: CASSARDRGLPWGYTF
V gene: TRBV30; J gene: TRBJ2-7; D gene: .; clone size: .; CDR3 DNA: TGTGCCTGGGGCGGGACCTACGAGCAGTACTTC; CDR3 protein: CAWGGTYEQYF
V gene: TRBV27; J gene: TRBJ2-7; D gene: .; clone size: .; CDR3 DNA: TGTGCCAGCAGTTTGGGGCTCCCATACGAGCAGTACTTC; CDR3 protein: CASSLGLPYEQYF
V gene: TRBV7-8; J gene: TRBJ1-6; D gene: .; clone size: .; CDR3 DNA: TGTGCCAGCAGCTTAGAAACCCTATTCTCACCCCTCCACTTT; CDR3 protein: CASSLETLFSPLHF
V gene: TRBV2; J gene: TRBJ2-5; D gene: .; clone size: .; CDR3 DNA: TGTGCCAGCAGTGAATCCCCCGCCCAGTACTTC; CDR3 protein: CASSESPAQYF
V gene: TRBV5-1; J gene: TRBJ2-3; D gene: TRBD2; clone size: few; CDR3 DNA: TGCGCCAGCAGCTTGAATCGGGCTAGCGGGCGCACAGATACGCAGTATTTT; CDR3 protein: CASSLNRASGRTDTQYF
V gene: TRBV5-1; J gene: TRBJ2-2; D gene: TRBD2; clone size: .; CDR3 DNA: TGCGCCAGCAGCACGGGACTAGCGGGAGCCGGGGAGCTGTTTTTT; CDR3 protein: CASSTGLAGAGELFF
V gene: TRBV30; J gene: TRBJ2-7; D gene: .; clone size: .; CDR3 DNA: TGTGCCTTTCGGGGACTTTCCTACGAGCAGTACTTC; CDR3 protein: CAFRGLSYEQYF
V gene: TRBV19; J gene: TRBJ2-3; D gene: TRBD1; clone size: .; CDR3 DNA: TGTGCCAGTAGCGGGGTGGGACAGGGAACAGATACGCAGTATTTT; CDR3 protein: CASSGVGQGTDTQYF
V gene: TRBV3-1/TRBV3-2; J gene: TRBJ2-7; D gene: TRBD1; clone size: .; CDR3 DNA: TGTGCCAGCAGCCCGACAGGGGTGTGGACCTACGAGCAGTACTTC; CDR3 protein: CASSPTGVWTYEQYF
V gene: TRBV5-4; J gene: TRBJ1-1; D gene: TRBD1; clone size: .; CDR3 DNA: TGTGCCAGCAGCACCGGACAGGGGCTCATCCAGAACACTGAAGCTTTCTTT; CDR3 protein: CASSTGQGLIQNTEAFF
V gene: TRBV6-2/TRBV6-3; J gene: TRBJ2-7; D gene: TRBD2; clone size: once; CDR3 DNA: TGTGCCAGCAGTACCGGTTGGACTAGCGGACAAGAGCAGTACTTC; CDR3 protein: CASSTGWTSGQEQYF
V gene: TRBV11-3; J gene: TRBJ2-1; D gene: .; clone size: .; CDR3 DNA: TGTGCCAGCAGCTTAGATGTGGGAGATCAGTTCTTC; CDR3 protein: CASSLDVGDQFF
V gene: TRBV7-9; J gene: TRBJ2-7; D gene: .; clone size: .; CDR3 DNA: TGTGCCAGCAGCCGCCCAAACGACAGGAACTCCTACGAGCAGTACTTC; CDR3 protein: CASSRPNDRNSYEQYF
V gene: TRBV3-1/TRBV3-2; J gene: TRBJ2-4; D gene: TRBD1; clone size: .; CDR3 DNA: TGTGCCAGCAGCCACTCGGACAGGGGAAACATTCAGTACTTC; CDR3 protein: CASSHSDRGNIQYF